The clone carrying this TCR beta chain was seen at least ten times. Its antigen is undetermined. These data are taken from a study of T-cell memory formation after mild COVID-19. Study observations and caveats: A subset of responding clones appeared in pre-infection memory, suggesting cross-reactive memory joined. Mainly CM and EM harbored the contracting CD4+ clones; mainly EMRA harbored the CD8+ ones.

TCRdb re-derived calls from the 5' RACE reads in MiXCR, one entry per CDR3 protein. The repertoire holds 280,000 or so distinct CDR3 sequences, with more than 15% as singletons. The germline V gene encodes CDR1 SGHTA and CDR2 FQGTGA. This CDR3 has 14 amino acids. Trimming cost V 5 bases and J 0 bases; bases outside gene matches: 4. The sequenced sample consisted of PBMCs or a T cell subset sorted from them (not recorded which). The TCR originated in a young man who had mild COVID-19 (a few samples of this study predate the infection). Cell type and time point are not known. The chain couples TRBV7-3 to TRBJ2-7; 7 bases fit TRBD2. In DNA, the CDR3 is TGTGCCAGCAGCGCTAGCGGCAGCTCCTACGAGCAGTACTTC. It translates to CASSASGSSYEQYF.